This T cell receptor (beta chain) was retrieved from a study of vaccination effects on CD4 cells after COVID-19. Study details: Each participant was given two doses of one vaccine (BNT162b2 or mRNA-1273). Points from the study as a whole: Recruitment yielded few convalescent patients, and the study had no early post-infection timepoints. Marked clonal contraction of both clone types appeared late after vaccination.

Clones were sequenced by immunoSEQ multiplex PCR, and TCRdb holds only the in-frame ones, with some missing. The sample holds 20,000 to 25,000 clones; 65% to 85% are singletons and the top ten take 20% to 30%. Before sequencing, viral peptide pools were used by the ViraFEST assay to expand antigen-specific CD4+ T cells. Scientists isolated CD4+ T cells after a roughly ten-day culture period ended. Prior SARS-CoV-2 infection was absent in the vaccine recipients, as shown by negative nucleocapsid antibodies. It was on days 3 and 7 that half the medium was replaced with IL-2 medium. A note on this clone: Its antigen is unidentified.

With 3 bases removed from V and 3 bases from J, the gap between germline ends came to 5 bases. CDR1 is MNHNS, CDR2 SASEGT, per germline. The CDR3 has 13 residues. This chain links TRBV6-1 with TRBJ2-2; no clear D gene. This material consisted of CD4+ T cells from PBMCs cultured with HCoV-NL63 spike peptides, taken before COVID-19 vaccination. This TCR came from a human donor who received a COVID-19 vaccine. In DNA form, the CDR3 reads TGTGCCAGCAGTGAGGGATACACCGGGGAGCTGTTTTTT. Its protein product is CASSEGYTGELFF.